This T cell receptor beta chain was sequenced in a study of blood T cell repertoires in COVID-19. Study-level information: Samples representing acute and convalescent COVID-19 were sourced from the United States, Italy and Spain.

The germline CDR1 and CDR2 sequences are SGHRS and YFSETQ. This CDR3 is built from 16 residues. With V trimmed by 0 bases and J by 2 bases, 4 bases remained unmatched. Grouping used clinical history reported by participants in a survey and questionnaire. Two negative PCRs, clearance, or symptom resolution had been documented for recovered Cohort 3 donors. Original processing notes: Using reference gene primer amplification, nucleated cell counts were estimated. The table came from immunoSEQ multiplex PCR; TCRdb's copy has only in-frame clones and leaves some out. The D gene and trimming were derived from the DNA, and the V and J assignments and clone size from that table. The repertoire includes around 170,000 clones, about 88% of them detected once, and over 7% sits in the top ten.

This chain links TRBV5-1 with TRBJ1-1; 10 positions agree with TRBD1. Input material: PBMCs or T cells enriched from blood (not recorded which). This clonotype was sampled from a woman between 45 and 65 years old who had recovered from COVID-19. This chain's CDR3 is CASSLEGTGVNTEAFF. CDR3 DNA: TGCGCCAGCAGCTTGGAGGGGACAGGGGTCAACACTGAAGCTTTCTTT.